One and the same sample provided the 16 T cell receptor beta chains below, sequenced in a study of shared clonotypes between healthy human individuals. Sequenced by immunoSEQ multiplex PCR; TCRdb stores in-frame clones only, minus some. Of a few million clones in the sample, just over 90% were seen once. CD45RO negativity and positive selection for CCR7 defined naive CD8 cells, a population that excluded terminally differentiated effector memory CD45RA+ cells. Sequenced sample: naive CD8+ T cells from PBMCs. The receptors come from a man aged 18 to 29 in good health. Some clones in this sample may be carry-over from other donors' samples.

CDR3 sequence reads: CASGLTRTGWHYGYTF. In DNA form, the CDR3 reads TGTGCTAGTGGTTTGACCCGGACAGGGTGGCACTATGGCTACACCTTC. V usage is TRBV12-5 and J usage is TRBJ1-2, with 8 bases matching TRBD1. This CDR3 has 16 amino acids. V dropped 2 bases and J dropped 3; count of bases not matched to a gene: 8. The germline V gene encodes CDR1 LGHNT and CDR2 FRNRAP.

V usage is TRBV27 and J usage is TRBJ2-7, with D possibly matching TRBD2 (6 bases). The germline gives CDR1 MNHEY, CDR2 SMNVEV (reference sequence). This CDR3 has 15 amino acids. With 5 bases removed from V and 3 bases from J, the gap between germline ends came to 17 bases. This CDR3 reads CASSHLRGNHYEQYF. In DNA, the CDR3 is TGTGCCAGCAGTCACCTTCGGGGGAACCACTACGAGCAGTACTTC.

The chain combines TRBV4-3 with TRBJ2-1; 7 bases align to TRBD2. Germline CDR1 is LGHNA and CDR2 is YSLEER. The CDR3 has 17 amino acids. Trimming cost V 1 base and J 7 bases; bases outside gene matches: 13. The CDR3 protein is CASSQGGLREYGNEQFF. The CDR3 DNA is TGCGCCAGCAGCCAAGGGGGTTTGCGGGAGTATGGGAATGAGCAGTTCTTC.

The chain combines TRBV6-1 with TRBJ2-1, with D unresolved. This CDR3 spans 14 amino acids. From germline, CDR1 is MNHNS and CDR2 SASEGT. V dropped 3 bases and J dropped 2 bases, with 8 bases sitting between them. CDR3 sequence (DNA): TGTGCCAGCAGTGACTGGGTGACCTACAATGAGCAGTTCTTC. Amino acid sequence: CASSDWVTYNEQFF.

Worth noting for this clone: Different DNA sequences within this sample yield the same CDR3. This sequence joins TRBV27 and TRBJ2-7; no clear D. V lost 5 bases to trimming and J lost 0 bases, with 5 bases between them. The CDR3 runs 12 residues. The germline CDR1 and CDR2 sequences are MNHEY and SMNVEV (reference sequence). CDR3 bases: TGTGCCAGCAGTCCGTCCTCCTACGAGCAGTACTTC. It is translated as CASSPSSYEQYF.

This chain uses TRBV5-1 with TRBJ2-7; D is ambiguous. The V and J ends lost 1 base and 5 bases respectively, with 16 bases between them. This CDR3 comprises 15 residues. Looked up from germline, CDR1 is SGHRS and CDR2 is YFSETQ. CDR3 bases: TGCGCCAGCAGCTTGATAGGGTCCCAGGTCCACGAGCAGTACTTC. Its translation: CASSLIGSQVHEQYF. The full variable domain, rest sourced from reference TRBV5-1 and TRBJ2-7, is KAGVTQTPRYLIKTRGQQVTLSCSPISGHRSVSWYQQTPGQGLQFLFEYFSETQRNKGNFPGRFSGRQFSNSRSEMNVSTLELGDSALYLCASSLIGSQVHEQYFGPGTRLTVT.

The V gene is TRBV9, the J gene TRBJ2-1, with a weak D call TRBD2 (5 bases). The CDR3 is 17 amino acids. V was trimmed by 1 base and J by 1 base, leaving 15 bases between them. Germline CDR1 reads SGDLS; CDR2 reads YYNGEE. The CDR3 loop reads CASSVNKGRGSYNEQFF. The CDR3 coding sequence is TGTGCCAGCAGCGTAAATAAAGGGAGAGGGTCCTACAATGAGCAGTTCTTC.

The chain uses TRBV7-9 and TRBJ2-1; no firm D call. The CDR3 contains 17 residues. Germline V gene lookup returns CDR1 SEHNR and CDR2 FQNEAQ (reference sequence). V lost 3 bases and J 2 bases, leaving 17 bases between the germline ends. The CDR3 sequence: CASSLGPAARTYNEQFF. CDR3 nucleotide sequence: TGTGCCAGCAGCTTGGGTCCGGCCGCAAGGACCTACAATGAGCAGTTCTTC.

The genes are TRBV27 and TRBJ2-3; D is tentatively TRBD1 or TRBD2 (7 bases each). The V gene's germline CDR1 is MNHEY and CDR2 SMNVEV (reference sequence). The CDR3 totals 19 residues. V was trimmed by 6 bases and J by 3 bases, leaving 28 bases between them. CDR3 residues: CASRSRDSRRGAGTDTQYF. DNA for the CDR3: TGTGCCAGCAGATCTAGGGACAGCCGGAGAGGAGCGGGAACAGATACGCAGTATTTT.

CDR3: CASSAQGAWETQYF. As DNA, the CDR3 is TGTGCCAGCAGCGCACAGGGGGCTTGGGAGACCCAGTACTTC. The V gene is TRBV9, the J gene TRBJ2-5; 9 positions match TRBD1. CDR1 is SGDLS, CDR2 YYNGEE, per germline. The CDR3 is made up of 14 amino acids. With V trimmed by 3 bases and J by 5 bases, 5 bases remained unmatched. Full variable domain (remainder filled in from reference TRBV9 and TRBJ2-5): DSGVTQTPKHLITATGQRVTLRCSPRSGDLSVYWYQQSLDQGLQFLIQYYNGEERAKGNILERFSAQQFPDLHSELNLSSLELGDSALYFCASSAQGAWETQYFGPGTRLLVL.

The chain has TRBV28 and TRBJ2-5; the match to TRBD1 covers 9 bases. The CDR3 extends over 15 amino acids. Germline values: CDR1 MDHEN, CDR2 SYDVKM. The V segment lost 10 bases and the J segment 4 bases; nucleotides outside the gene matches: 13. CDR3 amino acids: CAIRTGTGLGETQYF. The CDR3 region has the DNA TGTGCCATCAGGACCGGGACAGGGTTAGGAGAGACCCAGTACTTC.

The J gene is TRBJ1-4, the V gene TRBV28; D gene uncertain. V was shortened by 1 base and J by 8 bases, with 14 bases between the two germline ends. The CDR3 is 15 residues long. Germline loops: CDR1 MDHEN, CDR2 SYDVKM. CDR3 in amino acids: CASSLFVPPKEKLFF. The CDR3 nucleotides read TGTGCCAGCAGTTTATTTGTACCTCCCAAGGAAAAACTGTTTTTT.

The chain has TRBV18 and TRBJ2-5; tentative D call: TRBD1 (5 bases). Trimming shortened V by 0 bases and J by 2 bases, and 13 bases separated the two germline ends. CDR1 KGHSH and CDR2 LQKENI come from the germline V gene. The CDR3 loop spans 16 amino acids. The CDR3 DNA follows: TGTGCCAGCTCACCACCGGGTACAGGAAGGCAAGAGACCCAGTACTTC. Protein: CASSPPGTGRQETQYF.

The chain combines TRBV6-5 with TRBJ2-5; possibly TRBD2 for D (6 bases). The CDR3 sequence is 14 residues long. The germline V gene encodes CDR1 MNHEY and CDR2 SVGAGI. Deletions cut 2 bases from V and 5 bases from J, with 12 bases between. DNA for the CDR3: TGTGCCAGCAGTTACGTGGAGGGGCTGGAGACCCAGTACTTC. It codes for CASSYVEGLETQYF.

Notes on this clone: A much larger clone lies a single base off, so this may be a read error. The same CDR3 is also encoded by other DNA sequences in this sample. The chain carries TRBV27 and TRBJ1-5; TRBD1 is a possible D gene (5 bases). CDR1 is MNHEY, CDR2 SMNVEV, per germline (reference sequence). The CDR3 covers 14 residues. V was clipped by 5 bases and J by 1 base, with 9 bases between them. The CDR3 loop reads CASSLRDSNQPQHF. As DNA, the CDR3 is TGTGCCAGCAGTCTTCGGGACAGCAATCAGCCCCAGCATTTT.

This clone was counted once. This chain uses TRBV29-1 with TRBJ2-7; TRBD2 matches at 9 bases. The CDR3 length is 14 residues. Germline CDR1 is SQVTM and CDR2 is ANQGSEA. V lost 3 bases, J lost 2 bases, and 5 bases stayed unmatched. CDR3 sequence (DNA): TGCAGCGTTGAGGTGCCTAGCGGGACCTACGAGCAGTACTTC. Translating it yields CSVEVPSGTYEQYF.